This T cell receptor beta chain derives from a study of cytomegalovirus exposure and HLA in healthy donors. This PCR relied on a set of 60 Vbeta primers and 13 Jbeta primers. Using immunoSEQ multiplex PCR, the repertoire was profiled, and TCRdb retains in-frame clones only, with some absent. The sample holds about 52,000 clones; roughly 72% are singletons and the top ten take 9% to 9.5%. Trimming stripped 3 bases from V and 4 bases from J, with 25 bases between. The CDR3 has 19 amino acids. Germline assignment: CDR1 MDHEN and CDR2 SYDVKM. Sequencing was carried out using PBMCs. This chain uses TRBV28 with TRBJ2-1, with a weak D call TRBD1 (8 bases). The sequence derives from a woman between 45 and 65 years old in good health and CMV-seronegative. The CDR3 loop is CASSFVGQGGGGWYNEQFF. In nucleotides, the CDR3 is TGTGCCAGCAGTTTCGTCGGACAGGGCGGGGGAGGATGGTACAATGAGCAGTTCTTC.